The 26 T cell receptor beta chains below were found in one sample sequenced in a study of technical replicates of blood from a handful of donors. This table comes from immunoSEQ multiplex PCR, and its TCRdb copy is limited to in-frame clones, with some not included. The repertoire holds tens of thousands of clones, with around nine tenths as singletons. The sample was T cells isolated from PBMCs. These receptors were taken from a human donor in good health.

This clone has a count of ten or more. The chain carries TRBV30 and TRBJ1-1; no firm D call. Trimming pared 4 bases from V and 4 bases from J, leaving 22 bases between. The CDR3 has 16 amino acids. Germline V gene sequence: CDR1 GTSNPN, CDR2 SVGIG (reference sequence). The CDR3 DNA reads TGTGCCTGGATGCCCTTTTGGGCCACCGCTGGCACTGAAGCTTTCTTT. This codes for CAWMPFWATAGTEAFF.

The genes are TRBV5-1 and TRBJ1-6; D remains unclear. This CDR3 is 14 amino acids long. The ends were cut back, 0 bases at V and 10 bases at J, with 11 bases in the middle. Germline CDR1 SGHRS, CDR2 YFSETQ. The DNA for the CDR3 is TGCGCCAGCAGCTTGGAGCAGGCCATCTCACCCCTCCACTTT. This translates into CASSLEQAISPLHF.

Only one count was recorded for this clone. J is TRBJ1-4 and V is TRBV7-6; TRBD1 aligns across 9 bases. This CDR3 contains 15 residues. V dropped 3 bases and J dropped 8; count of bases not matched to a gene: 7. CDR1 SGHVS and CDR2 FNYEAQ come from the germline V gene. The CDR3 DNA reads TGTGCCAGCAGCTTTGGGACAGGGTGGGACGAAAAACTGTTTTTT. Amino acid sequence: CASSFGTGWDEKLFF.

The gene calls are TRBV2 and TRBJ2-1; 13 bases are shared with TRBD2. The CDR3 extends over 18 amino acids. Germline CDR1 and CDR2: SNHLY and FYNNEI. Germline trimming cut 9 bases from V and 0 bases from J; bases unmatched to any gene: 11. Here the CDR3 reads CARKRTSGSLSSYNEQFF. The CDR3 DNA sequence: TGTGCCAGAAAACGGACTAGCGGGAGCTTATCCTCCTACAATGAGCAGTTCTTC.

The V call is TRBV30, the J call TRBJ1-2, with 10 bases identical to TRBD1. The CDR3 is made up of 14 amino acids. The V and J ends lost 4 bases and 7 bases, in that order; junction bases with no gene match: 9. Germline lookup yields CDR1 GTSNPN and CDR2 SVGIG (reference sequence). The CDR3 nucleotides are TGTGCCTGGATCCCGGGACAGGGGCTCGGTGGCTACACCTTC. It translates to CAWIPGQGLGGYTF.

The chain recombines TRBV13 with TRBJ2-5; D is ambiguous. Germline values: CDR1 PRHDT, CDR2 FYEKMQ (reference sequence). Trimming pared 4 bases from V and 3 bases from J, leaving 3 bases between. The CDR3 is 11 residues long. As DNA, the CDR3 is TGTGCCAGCAGCTCCAAAGAGACCCAGTACTTC. Its translation is CASSSKETQYF.

The chain joins TRBV27 to TRBJ1-1; possibly TRBD1 for D (6 bases). The CDR3 runs to 13 residues. In germline, CDR1 is MNHEY, CDR2 SMNVEV (reference sequence). Trimming took off 6 bases at V and 3 bases at J, with 11 bases between the two ends. The CDR3 reads CASSHRDDTEAFF. The CDR3 DNA sequence: TGTGCCAGCAGCCACAGGGACGACACTGAAGCTTTCTTT.

CDR3 sequence: CAWSGGQDHQPQHF. For the CDR3, the DNA is TGTGCCTGGAGTGGAGGACAGGACCATCAGCCCCAGCATTTT. The V gene is TRBV30, the J gene TRBJ1-5; 7 bases match TRBD1. V gave up 1 base and J gave up 5 bases; unmatched junction bases: 5. The CDR3 contains 14 residues. CDR1 and CDR2 (germline): GTSNPN, SVGIG (reference sequence).

The rearrangement links TRBV2 to TRBJ2-3; no clear D. The CDR3 spans 14 residues. Germline V gives CDR1 SNHLY, CDR2 FYNNEI. Trimming left V 5 bases short and J 7 bases short, with 16 bases between. CDR3 in DNA: TGTGCCAGCAGTACCACCTACCTAACGAATACGCAGTATTTT. This gives the protein CASSTTYLTNTQYF.

V usage is TRBV2 and J usage is TRBJ1-6; D is possibly TRBD1 (6 bases). Germline V CDR1 and CDR2: SNHLY, FYNNEI. Trimming took off 6 bases at V and 11 bases at J, with 26 bases between the two ends. The CDR3 runs to 17 residues. CDR3 bases: TGTGCCAGCAGGGACCCCAAAAACTACAGGGACGGCACACCCCTCCACTTT. Residues: CASRDPKNYRDGTPLHF.

The J gene is TRBJ2-1, the V gene TRBV28; possible D gene TRBD1, 6 bases. There are 16 residues in the CDR3. CDR1 is MDHEN, CDR2 SYDVKM, per germline. V lost 8 bases and J lost 7, with 24 bases in between. DNA of the CDR3: TGTGCCAGCGGTAACTTCGAGTGGGGGCTACGAAATGAGCAGTTCTTC. It translates to CASGNFEWGLRNEQFF.

This chain's CDR3 is CASSLHGTGGYNEQFF. As DNA, the CDR3 is TGTGCCAGCAGCCTTCATGGGACAGGGGGTTACAATGAGCAGTTCTTC. The chain has TRBV5-4 and TRBJ2-1, with 11 bases matching TRBD1. V was pared by 4 bases and J by 4 bases, with 7 bases of the junction left unmatched. The CDR3 sequence is 16 residues long. The germline CDR1 and CDR2 sequences are SGHNT and YYREEE (reference sequence).

In its sample, this clone was seen a few times. The chain recombines TRBV18 with TRBJ1-4; D call uncertain. Germline V CDR1 and CDR2: KGHSH, LQKENI. Deletions cut 3 bases from V and 3 bases from J, with 17 bases between. CDR3 size: 17 residues. The CDR3 here is CASSPFFLGSANEKLFF. In DNA, the CDR3 is TGTGCCAGCTCACCGTTTTTTTTGGGCTCGGCTAATGAAAAACTGTTTTTT.

This rearrangement joins TRBV27 to TRBJ2-7; D call uncertain. The germline V gene has CDR1 MNHEY and CDR2 SMNVEV (reference sequence). The CDR3 contains 12 residues. V lost 6 bases and J 2 bases, leaving 8 bases between the germline ends. The CDR3 loop reads CASRSGTYEQYF. The DNA for the CDR3 is TGTGCCAGCAGGTCAGGAACCTACGAGCAGTACTTC.

The V and J genes are TRBV11-3 and TRBJ2-1; TRBD2 matches 8 bases. V lost 2 bases and J lost 6; bases outside the gene matches: 6. The CDR3 totals 15 residues. CDR1 and CDR2 (germline): SGHNT, YENEEA. The CDR3 DNA reads TGTGCCAGCAGCTTAATGGTAGCGGGACTCAATGAGCAGTTCTTC. Translating it yields CASSLMVAGLNEQFF.

The V gene is TRBV2, the J gene TRBJ1-2, with 8 positions matching TRBD1. CDR3 length: 14 amino acids. V was pared by 9 bases and J by 2 bases, with 8 bases of the junction left unmatched. Germline loops: CDR1 SNHLY, CDR2 FYNNEI. The CDR3 sequence is CARGTGGENYGYTF. CDR3 coding DNA: TGTGCCAGGGGAACAGGGGGGGAAAACTATGGCTACACCTTC.

This rearrangement joins TRBV9 to TRBJ2-2, with no clear D. Germline V gives CDR1 SGDLS, CDR2 YYNGEE. V was trimmed by 0 bases and J by 6 bases, leaving 12 bases between them. The CDR3 consists of 15 residues. The CDR3 DNA sequence: TGTGCCAGCAGCGTAGGATCGGGTGTTGCCGGGGAGCTGTTTTTT. The encoded protein is CASSVGSGVAGELFF.

This chain links TRBV7-2 with TRBJ2-5; no reliable D call. V lost 5 bases and J 0 bases, leaving 4 bases between the germline ends. The CDR3 has 12 residues. From germline, CDR1 is SGHTA and CDR2 FQGNSA. The CDR3 here is CASSPYQETQYF. The CDR3 nucleotides read TGTGCCAGCAGCCCGTACCAAGAGACCCAGTACTTC. The full variable domain, rest sourced from reference TRBV7-2 and TRBJ2-5, is GAGVSQSPSNKVTEKGKDVELRCDPISGHTALYWYRQSLGQGLEFLIYFQGNSAPDKSGLPSDRFSAERTGGSVSTLTIQRTQQEDSAVYLCASSPYQETQYFGPGTRLLVL.

This clone was seen only a few times. The rearrangement joins TRBV7-9 to TRBJ2-7; the D gene is possibly TRBD2 (6 bases). The CDR3 loop spans 14 amino acids. V lost 1 base to trimming and J lost 4 bases, with 11 bases between them. Germline loops: CDR1 SEHNR, CDR2 FQNEAQ (reference sequence). In DNA, the CDR3 is TGTGCCAGCAGCTTAGAGTCGGGAGTATACGAGCAGTACTTC. Protein sequence: CASSLESGVYEQYF.

The chain employs TRBV27 and TRBJ2-7, with 7 bases matching TRBD1. CDR3 length equals 11 residues. CDR1 is MNHEY and CDR2 is SMNVEV in the germline V gene (reference sequence). V gave up 6 bases and J gave up 7 bases; unmatched junction bases: 3. CDR3 loop: CASRQGLEQYF. CDR3 nucleotide sequence: TGTGCCAGCAGACAGGGGCTGGAGCAGTACTTC.

This chain connects TRBV6-5 to TRBJ2-7; 8 nucleotides agree with TRBD1. The CDR3 is made up of 14 amino acids. V lost 5 bases and J lost 3; bases outside the gene matches: 6. Per the germline V gene, CDR1 is MNHEY and CDR2 is SVGAGI. This chain's CDR3 is CASSHGTGSYEQYF. CDR3 DNA: TGTGCCAGCAGTCATGGGACAGGTAGCTACGAGCAGTACTTC.

The chain employs TRBV25-1 and TRBJ1-2; 11 bases align to TRBD1. CDR3 size: 16 residues. Germline lookup yields CDR1 MGHDK and CDR2 SYGVNS. V shed 3 bases and J 6 bases; nucleotides not matched to a gene: 9. CDR3 bases: TGTGCCAGCAGTGACCATGTCAAGGGACAGGGGGATGGCTACACCTTC. This codes for CASSDHVKGQGDGYTF.

This clone was recorded a few times. V gene TRBV29-1 combines with J gene TRBJ2-7, with 11 bases matching TRBD2. The CDR3 is made up of 14 amino acids. The V gene's germline CDR1 is SQVTM and CDR2 ANQGSEA. J was trimmed by 6 bases and V by 5 bases; bases with no gene match: 9. DNA of the CDR3: TGCAGCGTTTCGAATAGCGGGAGGGCTGCCGAGCAGTACTTC. Protein product: CSVSNSGRAAEQYF.

As regards this clone: Other DNA sequences within the sample encode an identical CDR3. The rearrangement links TRBV7-9 to TRBJ1-1; the D gene is possibly TRBD1 (5 bases). Germline CDR1 reads SEHNR; CDR2 reads FQNEAQ (reference sequence). CDR3 size: 12 residues. Trimming left V 5 bases short and J 5 bases short, with 9 bases between. The CDR3 is CASSHGGTEAFF. The CDR3 DNA reads TGTGCCAGCAGCCACGGGGGGACTGAAGCTTTCTTT. The variable domain in full, with the rest retrieved from reference TRBV7-9 and TRBJ1-1, is DTGVSQNPRHKITKRGQNVTFRCDPISEHNRLYWYRQTLGQGPEFLTYFQNEAQLEKSRLLSDRFSAERPKGSFSTLEIQRTEQGDSAMYLCASSHGGTEAFFGQGTRLTVV.

This clone was seen only once. The rearrangement joins TRBV6-6 to TRBJ1-2, with 7 bases identical to TRBD1. V dropped 6 bases and J dropped 7; count of bases not matched to a gene: 17. This CDR3 contains 16 residues. Germline CDR1 and CDR2: MNHNY and SVGAGI (reference sequence). CDR3 sequence reads: CASRPAEGAQEIGYTF. The CDR3 bases are TGTGCCAGCAGACCGGCGGAGGGGGCGCAAGAAATTGGCTACACCTTC.

The chain recombines TRBV29-1 with TRBJ2-1; TRBD2 agrees at 14 bases. The CDR3 has 16 residues. Germline V lookup: CDR1 SQVTM, CDR2 ANQGSEA. J was trimmed by 8 bases and V by 6 bases; bases with no gene match: 12. CDR3 in amino acids: CSVGTSGSVGRDEQFF. CDR3 in DNA: TGCAGCGTCGGGACTAGCGGGAGTGTAGGAAGGGATGAGCAGTTCTTC.